The source of this TCR beta chain is a study of T cell responses to AZD1222 COVID-19 vaccine. Notes on the study in general: With two AZD1222 doses given, Spike-specific TCR breadth and depth both rose. None of the repertoires were sampled until the peak T cell response had passed. Clonal diversity may have been underestimated, and the donors were mostly white British, with more females than males. Vaccine-associated CD4 TCRs spanned spike, dominant at 160-218 and 743-854.

Sequencing was performed with immunoSEQ multiplex PCR; in TCRdb, only in-frame clones are kept and a portion is missing. Of some 120,000 clones in the sample, over 75% were seen once. With respect to this clone: Antigen unknown.

Here the sequenced sample was peripheral blood, taken 28 days after the second dose of the MenACWY control vaccine. The clonotype comes from an adult who received the MenACWY meningococcal vaccine as a control.

CDR3 DNA sequence: TGTGCCAGCAGCCACGTCAGGGATCAGCCCCAGCATTTT. Its translation: CASSHVRDQPQHF. J is TRBJ1-5 and V is TRBV11-2; D is possibly TRBD1 (5 bases). Trimming shortened V by 5 bases and J by 5 bases, and 10 bases separated the two germline ends. The CDR3 covers 13 residues. Germline V gene lookup returns CDR1 SGHAT and CDR2 FQNNGV.